One and the same sample provided the 6 T cell receptor beta chains below, sequenced in a study of blood T cells in healthy people across ages. Together with a sample-barcoded 5' primer, a J-beta primer mix was included in a second PCR lasting roughly 6 to 12 cycles. TCRdb used MiXCR to reprocess the 5' RACE reads, holding one entry per CDR3 protein. The data hold roughly 500,000 distinct CDR3 sequences, with around 24% observed a single time. This sample was shared with a second study, whose subject was T cells of mothers and their children.

Input material: blood. The receptors here all came from a boy under 18 in good health.

This chain links TRBV3-1 with TRBJ1-6, with 7 bases aligning to TRBD1. V shed 3 bases and J 10 bases; nucleotides not matched to a gene: 6. Per germline, CDR1 LGHDT and CDR2 YNNKEL (reference sequence). The CDR3 is 14 residues long. The CDR3 here is CASSHATGVSPLHF. CDR3 DNA: TGTGCCAGCAGCCATGCAACAGGGGTATCACCCCTCCACTTT.

The sample holds a few counts of this clonotype. This chain connects TRBV29-1 to TRBJ1-2; no clear D gene. The CDR3 covers 15 residues. The ends were cut back, 4 bases at V and 4 bases at J, with 19 bases in the middle. The germline CDR1 and CDR2 sequences are SQVTM and ANQGSEA. CDR3 protein: CSVAAQPISFYGYTF. CDR3 DNA: TGCAGCGTTGCGGCACAGCCAATAAGCTTCTATGGCTACACCTTC.

This chain joins TRBV27 and TRBJ2-7; weak D call: TRBD2 (6 bases). The ends were cut back, 5 bases at V and 3 bases at J, with 14 bases in the middle. The CDR3 sequence is 14 residues long. Germline values: CDR1 MNHEY, CDR2 SMNVEV (reference sequence). The CDR3 spells CASSPGPGVYEQYF. Written as DNA, the CDR3 is TGTGCCAGCAGTCCCGGACCGGGGGTCTACGAGCAGTACTTC.

V gene TRBV7-2 combines with J gene TRBJ1-5; D unresolved. This CDR3 is built from 13 residues. V was pared by 4 bases and J by 5 bases, with 9 bases between. Looked up from germline, CDR1 is SGHTA and CDR2 is FQGNSA. Here the CDR3 DNA reads TGTGCCAGCAGCTACTCCCCACATCAGCCCCAGCATTTT. Protein: CASSYSPHQPQHF. The full variable domain, in which reference TRBV7-2 and TRBJ1-5 provide the parts outside the CDR3, is GAGVSQSPSNKVTEKGKDVELRCDPISGHTALYWYRQSLGQGLEFLIYFQGNSAPDKSGLPSDRFSAERTGGSVSTLTIQRTQQEDSAVYLCASSYSPHQPQHFGDGTRLSIL.

Only a few counts were recorded for this clonotype. V gene TRBV4-1 combines with J gene TRBJ2-4; D is unresolved. This CDR3 is built from 15 residues. Germline CDR1 is MGHRA and CDR2 is YSYEKL. The V end lost 0 bases, the J end lost 4 bases, and 10 bases lay between the germline ends. The CDR3 nucleotides read TGCGCCAGCAGCCAAGAACCGGGCACTAAAAACATTCAGTACTTC. Translated: CASSQEPGTKNIQYF.

V is TRBV6-5 and J is TRBJ2-1; D is possibly TRBD1 or TRBD2 (6 bases each). Germline lookup yields CDR1 MNHEY and CDR2 SVGAGI. This CDR3 spans 16 amino acids. V gave up 6 bases and J gave up 7 bases, with 22 bases separating them. The CDR3 DNA reads as TGTGCCAGCAGGGAGGGGGGTGGCGGACCGGCTAATGAGCAGTTCTTC. Encoded protein: CASREGGGGPANEQFF.